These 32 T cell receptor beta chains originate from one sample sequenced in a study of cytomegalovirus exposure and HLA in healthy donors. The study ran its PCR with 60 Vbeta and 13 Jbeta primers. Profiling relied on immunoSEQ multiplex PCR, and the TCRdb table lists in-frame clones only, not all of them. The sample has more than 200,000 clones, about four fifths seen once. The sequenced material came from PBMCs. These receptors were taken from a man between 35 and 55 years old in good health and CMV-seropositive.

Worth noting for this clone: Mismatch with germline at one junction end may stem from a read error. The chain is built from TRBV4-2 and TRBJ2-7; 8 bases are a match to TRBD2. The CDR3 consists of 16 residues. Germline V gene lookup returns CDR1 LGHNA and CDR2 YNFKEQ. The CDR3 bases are TGTGCCAGCAGGGTTACTAGCGGAGGTAGCTCCTACGAGCGGTACTTC. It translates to CASRVTSGGSSYERYF.

For the CDR3, the DNA is TGCAGCGCTGCCGAGGGGGCTGTCTATGGCTACACCTTC. It is translated as CSAAEGAVYGYTF. This chain uses TRBV29-1 with TRBJ1-2, with TRBD1 matching over 7 bases. Germline-derived CDR1 and CDR2 are SQVTM and ANQGSEA. This CDR3 has 13 residues. The trim removed 7 bases at V and 4 bases at J, leaving 9 bases unmatched. The full variable domain, completed using reference TRBV29-1 and TRBJ1-2, is SAVISQKPSRDICQRGTSLTIQCQVDSQVTMMFWYRQQPGQSLTLIATANQGSEATYESGFVIDKFPISRPNLTFSTLTVSNMSPEDSSIYLCSAAEGAVYGYTFGSGTRLTVV.

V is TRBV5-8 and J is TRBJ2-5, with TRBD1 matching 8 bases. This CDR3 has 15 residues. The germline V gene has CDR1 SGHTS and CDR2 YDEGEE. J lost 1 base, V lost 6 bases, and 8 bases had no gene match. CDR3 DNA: TGTGCCAGCACCGGACAGGGAGGAGTCCAAGAGACCCAGTACTTC. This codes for CASTGQGGVQETQYF.

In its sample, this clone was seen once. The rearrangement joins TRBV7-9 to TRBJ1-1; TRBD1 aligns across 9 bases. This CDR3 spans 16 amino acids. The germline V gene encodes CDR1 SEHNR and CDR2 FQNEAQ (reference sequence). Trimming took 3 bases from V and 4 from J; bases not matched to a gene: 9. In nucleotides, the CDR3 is TGTGCCAGCAGCTTGGCTTCCGGGACAGGGAGCACTGAAGCTTTCTTT. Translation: CASSLASGTGSTEAFF.

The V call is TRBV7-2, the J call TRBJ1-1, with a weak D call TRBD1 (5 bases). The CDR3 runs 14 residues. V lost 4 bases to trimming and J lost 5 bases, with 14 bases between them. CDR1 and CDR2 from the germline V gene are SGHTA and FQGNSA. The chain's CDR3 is CASSYRQGGTEAFF. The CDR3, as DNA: TGTGCCAGCAGCTACCGTCAGGGAGGAACTGAAGCTTTCTTT.

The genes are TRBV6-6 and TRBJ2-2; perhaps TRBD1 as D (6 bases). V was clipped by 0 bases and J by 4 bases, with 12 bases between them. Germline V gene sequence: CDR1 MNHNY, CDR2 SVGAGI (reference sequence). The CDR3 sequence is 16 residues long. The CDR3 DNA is TGTGCCAGCAGTTACTCGAAGGGACAAATCACCGGGGAGCTGTTTTTT. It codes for CASSYSKGQITGELFF.

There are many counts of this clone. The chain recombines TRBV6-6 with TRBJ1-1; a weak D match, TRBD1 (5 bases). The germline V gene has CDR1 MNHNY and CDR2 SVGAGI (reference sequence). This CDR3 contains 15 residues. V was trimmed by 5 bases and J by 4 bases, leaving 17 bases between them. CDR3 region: CASSHTGRRGTEAFF. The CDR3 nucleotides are TGTGCCAGCAGTCACACGGGACGGCGGGGCACTGAAGCTTTCTTT.

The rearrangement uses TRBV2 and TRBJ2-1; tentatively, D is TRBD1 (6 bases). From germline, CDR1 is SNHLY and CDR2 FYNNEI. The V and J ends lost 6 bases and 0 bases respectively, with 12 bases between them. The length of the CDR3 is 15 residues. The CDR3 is CASSADRISYNEQFF. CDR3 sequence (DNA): TGTGCCAGCAGCGCAGACAGGATCTCCTACAATGAGCAGTTCTTC.

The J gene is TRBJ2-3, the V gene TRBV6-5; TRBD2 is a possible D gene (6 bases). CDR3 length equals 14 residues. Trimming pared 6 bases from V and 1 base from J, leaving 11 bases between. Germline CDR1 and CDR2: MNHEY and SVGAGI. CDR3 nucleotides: TGTGCCAGCAGGGGAGGAATTGGCACAGATACGCAGTATTTT. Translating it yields CASRGGIGTDTQYF.

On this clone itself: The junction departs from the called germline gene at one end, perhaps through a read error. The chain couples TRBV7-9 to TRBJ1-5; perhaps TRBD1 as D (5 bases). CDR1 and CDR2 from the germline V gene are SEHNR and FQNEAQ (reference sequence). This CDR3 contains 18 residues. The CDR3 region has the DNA TGTTCCAGCAGCAAGGCGATGGGGTATGGGGCTAACAATCAGCCCCAGCATTTT. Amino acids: CSSSKAMGYGANNQPQHF.

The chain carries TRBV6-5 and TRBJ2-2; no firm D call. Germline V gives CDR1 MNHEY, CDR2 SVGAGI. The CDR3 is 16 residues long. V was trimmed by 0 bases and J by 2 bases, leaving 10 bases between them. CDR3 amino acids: CASSYSNPGNTGELFF. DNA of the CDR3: TGTGCCAGCAGTTACTCGAATCCGGGTAACACCGGGGAGCTGTTTTTT.

CDR3 residues: CASSRGTVLNEKLFF. In DNA, the CDR3 is TGTGCCAGCAGCCGTGGGACAGTTCTTAATGAAAAACTGTTTTTT. The J gene is TRBJ1-4, the V gene TRBV11-2, with 7 bases aligning to TRBD1. The germline CDR1 and CDR2 sequences are SGHAT and FQNNGV. V gave up 5 bases and J gave up 4 bases; unmatched junction bases: 7. The CDR3 length is 15 residues.

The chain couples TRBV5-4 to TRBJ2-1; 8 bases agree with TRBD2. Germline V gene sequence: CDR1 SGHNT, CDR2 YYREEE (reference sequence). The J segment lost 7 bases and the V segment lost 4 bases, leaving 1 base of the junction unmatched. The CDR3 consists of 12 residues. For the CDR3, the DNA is TGTGCCAGCAGCCGGGGGGGGAATGAGCAGTTCTTC. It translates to CASSRGGNEQFF.

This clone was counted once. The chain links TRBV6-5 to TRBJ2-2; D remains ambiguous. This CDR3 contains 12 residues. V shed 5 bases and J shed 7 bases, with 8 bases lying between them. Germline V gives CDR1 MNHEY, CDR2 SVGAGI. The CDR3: CASSRSHGELFF. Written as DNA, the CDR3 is TGTGCCAGCAGTCGCTCACACGGGGAGCTGTTTTTT.

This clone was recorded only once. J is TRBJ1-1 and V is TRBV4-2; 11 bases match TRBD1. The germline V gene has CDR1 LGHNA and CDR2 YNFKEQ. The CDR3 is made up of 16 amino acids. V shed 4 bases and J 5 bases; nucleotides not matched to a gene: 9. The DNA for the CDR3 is TGTGCCAGCAGCCCTGGGACAGGGGGAGGAAAAACTGAAGCTTTCTTT. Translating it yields CASSPGTGGGKTEAFF.

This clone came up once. For the CDR3, the DNA is TGCGCCAGCAGTGCTCTAGCGGGAGGCGAGCAGTACGTC. Protein product: CASSALAGGEQYV. The chain joins TRBV10-1 to TRBJ2-7; 11 bases match TRBD2. CDR1 is WNHNN, CDR2 SYGVQD, per germline (reference sequence). The trim removed 4 bases at V and 6 bases at J, leaving 2 bases unmatched. The CDR3 runs to 13 residues.

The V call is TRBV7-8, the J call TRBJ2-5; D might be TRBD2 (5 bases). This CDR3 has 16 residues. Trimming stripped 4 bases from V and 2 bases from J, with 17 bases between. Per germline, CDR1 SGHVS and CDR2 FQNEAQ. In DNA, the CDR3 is TGTGCCAGCAGCTCCGTGGAGGCCAATCTTCAAGAGACCCAGTACTTC. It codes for CASSSVEANLQETQYF.

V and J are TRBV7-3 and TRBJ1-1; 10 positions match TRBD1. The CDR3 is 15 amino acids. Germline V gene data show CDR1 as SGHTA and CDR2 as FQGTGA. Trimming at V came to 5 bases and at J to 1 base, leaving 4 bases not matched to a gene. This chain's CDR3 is CASSPGQGRNTEAFF. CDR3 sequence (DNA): TGTGCCAGCAGCCCGGGACAGGGGAGGAACACTGAAGCTTTCTTT.

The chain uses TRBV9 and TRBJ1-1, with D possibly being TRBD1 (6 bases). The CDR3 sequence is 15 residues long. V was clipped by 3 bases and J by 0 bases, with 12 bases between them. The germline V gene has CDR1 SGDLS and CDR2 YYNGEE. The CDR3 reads CASSEGGVLNTEAFF. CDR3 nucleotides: TGTGCCAGCAGCGAGGGGGGGGTACTGAACACTGAAGCTTTCTTT.

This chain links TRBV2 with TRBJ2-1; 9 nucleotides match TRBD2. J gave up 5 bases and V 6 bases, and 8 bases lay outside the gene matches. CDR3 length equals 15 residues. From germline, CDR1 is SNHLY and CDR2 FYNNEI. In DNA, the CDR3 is TGTGCCAGCAGGGGTCTAGCGGGGATGCACAATGAGCAGTTCTTC. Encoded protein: CASRGLAGMHNEQFF. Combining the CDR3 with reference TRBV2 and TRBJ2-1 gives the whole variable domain EPEVTQTPSHQVTQMGQEVILRCVPISNHLYFYWYRQILGQKVEFLVSFYNNEISEKSEIFDDQFSVERPDGSNFTLKIRSTKLEDSAMYFCASRGLAGMHNEQFFGPGTRLTVL.

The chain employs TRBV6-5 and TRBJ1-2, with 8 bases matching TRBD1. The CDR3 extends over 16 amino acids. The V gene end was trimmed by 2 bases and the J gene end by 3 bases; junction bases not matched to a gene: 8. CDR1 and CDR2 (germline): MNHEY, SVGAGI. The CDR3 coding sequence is TGTGCCAGCAGTTACCTGATATCAGGGGGCCACTATGGCTACACCTTC. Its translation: CASSYLISGGHYGYTF.

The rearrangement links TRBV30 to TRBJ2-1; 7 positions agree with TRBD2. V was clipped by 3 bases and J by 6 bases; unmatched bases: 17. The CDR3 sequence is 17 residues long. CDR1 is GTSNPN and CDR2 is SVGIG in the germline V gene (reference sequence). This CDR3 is CAWSGRRAGEYSNEQFF. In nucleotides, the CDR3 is TGTGCCTGGAGCGGACGCCGTGCGGGAGAGTACAGCAATGAGCAGTTCTTC.

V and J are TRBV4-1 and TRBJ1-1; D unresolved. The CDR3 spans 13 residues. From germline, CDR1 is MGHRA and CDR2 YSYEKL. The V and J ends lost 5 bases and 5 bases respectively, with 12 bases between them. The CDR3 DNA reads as TGCGCCAGCAGCGATCACCGACAAACTGAAGCTTTCTTT. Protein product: CASSDHRQTEAFF.

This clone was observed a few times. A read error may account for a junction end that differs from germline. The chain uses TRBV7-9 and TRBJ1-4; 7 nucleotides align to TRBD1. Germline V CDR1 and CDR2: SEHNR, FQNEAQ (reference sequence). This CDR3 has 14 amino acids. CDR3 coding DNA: TGTTCCAGCAGCCGAGGGGGCGGTAATGAAAAACTGTTTTTT. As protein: CSSSRGGGNEKLFF.

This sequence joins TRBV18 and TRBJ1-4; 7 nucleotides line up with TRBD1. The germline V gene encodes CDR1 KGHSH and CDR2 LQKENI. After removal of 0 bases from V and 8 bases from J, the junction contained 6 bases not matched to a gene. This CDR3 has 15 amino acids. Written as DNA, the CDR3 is TGTGCCAGCTCACCACCCCGGCAGGGGGAGGAAAAACTGTTTTTT. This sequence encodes CASSPPRQGEEKLFF.

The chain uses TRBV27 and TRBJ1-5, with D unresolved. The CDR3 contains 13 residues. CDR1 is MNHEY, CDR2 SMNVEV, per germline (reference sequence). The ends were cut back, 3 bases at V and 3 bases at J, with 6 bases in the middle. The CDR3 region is CASSFRPNQPQHF. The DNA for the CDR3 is TGTGCCAGCAGTTTCCGTCCCAATCAGCCCCAGCATTTT.

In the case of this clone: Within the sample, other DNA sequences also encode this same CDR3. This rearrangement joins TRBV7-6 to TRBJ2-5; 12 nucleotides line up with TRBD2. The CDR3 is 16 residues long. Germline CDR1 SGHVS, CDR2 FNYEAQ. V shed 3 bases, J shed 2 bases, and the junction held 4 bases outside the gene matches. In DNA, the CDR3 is TGTGCCAGCAGCTTCGGGACTAGCGGGTCTCAAGAGACCCAGTACTTC. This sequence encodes CASSFGTSGSQETQYF.

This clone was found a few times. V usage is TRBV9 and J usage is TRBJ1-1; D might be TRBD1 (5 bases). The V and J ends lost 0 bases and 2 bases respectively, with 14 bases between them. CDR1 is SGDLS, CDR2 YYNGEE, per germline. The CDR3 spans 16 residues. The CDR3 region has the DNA TGTGCCAGCAGCGTAGCCCCGGACACACGCAACACTGAAGCTTTCTTT. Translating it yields CASSVAPDTRNTEAFF.

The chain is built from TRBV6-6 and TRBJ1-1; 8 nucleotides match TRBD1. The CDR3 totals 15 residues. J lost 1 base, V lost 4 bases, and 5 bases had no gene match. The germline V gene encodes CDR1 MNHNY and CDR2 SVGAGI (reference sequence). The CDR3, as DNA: TGTGCCAGCAGTTCCTCGACAGGGGCGAACACTGAAGCTTTCTTT. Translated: CASSSSTGANTEAFF.

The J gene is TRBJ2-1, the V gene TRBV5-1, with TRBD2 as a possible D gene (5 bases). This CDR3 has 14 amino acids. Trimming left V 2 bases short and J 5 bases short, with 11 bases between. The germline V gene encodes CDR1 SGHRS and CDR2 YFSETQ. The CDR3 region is CASSFQAEHNEQFF. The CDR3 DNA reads TGCGCCAGCAGCTTCCAAGCGGAACACAATGAGCAGTTCTTC.

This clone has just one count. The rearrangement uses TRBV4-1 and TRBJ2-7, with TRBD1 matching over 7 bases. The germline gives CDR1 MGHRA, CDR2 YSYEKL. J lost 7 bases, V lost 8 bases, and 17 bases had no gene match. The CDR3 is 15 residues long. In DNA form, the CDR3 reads TGCGCCAGCGGACAGTCAGGGGGAGCTAAGGGGGAGCAGTACTTC. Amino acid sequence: CASGQSGGAKGEQYF.

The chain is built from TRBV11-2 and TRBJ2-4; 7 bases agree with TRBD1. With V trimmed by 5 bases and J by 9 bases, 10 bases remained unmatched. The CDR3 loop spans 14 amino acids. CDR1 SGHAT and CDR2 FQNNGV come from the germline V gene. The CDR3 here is CASSPRTGSGIQYF. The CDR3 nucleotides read TGTGCCAGCAGCCCCCGGACAGGTTCTGGCATTCAGTACTTC.